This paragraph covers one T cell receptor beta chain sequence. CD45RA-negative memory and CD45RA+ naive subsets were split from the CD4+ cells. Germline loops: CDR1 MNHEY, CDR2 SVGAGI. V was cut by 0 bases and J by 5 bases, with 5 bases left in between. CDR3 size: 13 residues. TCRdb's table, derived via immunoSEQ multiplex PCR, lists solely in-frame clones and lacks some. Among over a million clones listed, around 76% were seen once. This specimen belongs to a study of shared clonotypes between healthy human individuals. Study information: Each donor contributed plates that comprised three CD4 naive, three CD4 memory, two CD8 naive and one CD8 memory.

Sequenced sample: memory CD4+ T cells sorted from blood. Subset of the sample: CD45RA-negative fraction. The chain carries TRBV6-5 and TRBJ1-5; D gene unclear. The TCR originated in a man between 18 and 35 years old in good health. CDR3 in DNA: TGTGCCAGCAGTTACTCCTTAGATCAGCCCCAGCATTTT. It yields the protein CASSYSLDQPQHF.